A selection of T cell receptor beta chains follows, all from one sample in a study of spatial heterogeneity in lung cancer. TCRdb re-analysed the 5' RACE reads in MiXCR, keeping a single row per CDR3 protein. Of almost 75,000 distinct CDR3 sequences listed, roughly 13% are singletons. The source was PBMCs, collected at surgery. The receptors stem from a male donor with early-stage non-small cell lung cancer. CDR3s include the opening cysteine and the closing phenylalanine or tryptophan. Each record gives: clone size, D gene, J gene, V gene, CDR3 protein, CDR3 DNA. The D gene is left open where the match is weak. Clone size is not always given. Where it is, it says once, few, many or a class for expanded clones.

.,TRBD2,TRBJ2-1,TRBV27,CASNGGTSISEQFF,TGTGCCAGCAATGGGGGGACTAGCATTAGTGAGCAGTTCTTC
medium-sized,.,TRBJ2-7,TRBV27,CASGFGNEQYF,TGTGCCAGCGGCTTCGGGAACGAGCAGTACTTC
.,.,TRBJ1-1,TRBV4-3,CASSQDTGAEAFF,TGCGCCAGCAGCCAAGATACCGGGGCTGAAGCTTTCTTT
many,.,TRBJ2-2,TRBV5-1,CASSLIGGPGELFF,TGCGCCAGCAGCTTGATCGGGGGTCCCGGGGAGCTGTTTTTT
.,.,TRBJ2-7,TRBV7-2,CASSIRTVSFSYEQYF,TGTGCCAGCAGCATAAGGACAGTCAGCTTCTCCTACGAGCAGTACTTC
once,.,TRBJ1-1,TRBV6-5,CASSLRTSGSGKNRHEAFF,TGTGCCAGCAGTCTCCGAACGAGTGGGTCGGGCAAAAATCGCCATGAAGCTTTCTTT
.,TRBD2,TRBJ2-3,TRBV10-3,CAISEREGLCTQYF,TGTGCCATCAGTGAGCGGGAGGGCCTCTGTACGCAGTATTTT
.,.,TRBJ2-5,TRBV29-1,CSGRDRTTETQYF,TGCAGCGGCCGGGACCGGACGACGGAGACCCAGTACTTC
.,.,TRBJ2-4,TRBV7-3,CASSSPGVNIQYF,TGTGCCAGCAGCTCCCCGGGGGTGAACATTCAGTACTTC
many,.,TRBJ2-3,TRBV5-1,CASSLDRPDTQYF,TGCGCCAGCAGCTTGGACAGGCCAGATACGCAGTATTTT
few,.,TRBJ2-1,TRBV5-1,CASSPPRDSGDEQFF,TGCGCCAGCAGCCCCCCGCGGGACTCCGGGGATGAGCAGTTCTTC
many,.,TRBJ1-2,TRBV5-5,CASSLRTSYYGYTF,TGTGCCAGCAGCTTACGGACAAGCTACTATGGCTACACCTTC
many,.,TRBJ1-1,TRBV5-5,CASSPPVRGLVAFF,TGTGCCAGCAGCCCTCCGGTCAGGGGCCTTGTGGCTTTCTTT
.,TRBD2,TRBJ2-1,TRBV5-5,CASSLEGSGLGEQFF,TGTGCCAGCAGCTTGGAAGGGTCCGGACTAGGTGAGCAGTTCTTC
.,TRBD1,TRBJ2-1,TRBV4-1,CASSHLLTGTYNEQFF,TGCGCCAGCAGCCACCTCCTGACAGGGACCTACAATGAGCAGTTCTTC
many,.,TRBJ2-7,TRBV7-2,CASSLGTAFYEQYF,TGTGCCAGCAGCTTAGGGACGGCCTTCTACGAGCAGTACTTC
few,.,TRBJ2-7,TRBV27,CASSSGPIEQYF,TGTGCCAGCAGTTCCGGACCTATCGAGCAGTACTTC
few,.,TRBJ2-7,TRBV6-5,CASSYSGSSYEQYF,TGTGCCAGCAGTTACTCCGGCAGTTCCTACGAGCAGTACTTC
many,TRBD1,TRBJ1-1,TRBV29-1,CSCGQGARTEAFF,TGCAGCTGCGGACAGGGGGCAAGGACTGAAGCTTTCTTT
many,TRBD2,TRBJ2-7,TRBV10-3,CAISEYDSGGTYEQYF,TGTGCCATCAGTGAGTATGATAGCGGGGGGACCTACGAGCAGTACTTC
.,.,TRBJ2-1,TRBV7-9,CASTPISYNEQFF,TGTGCCAGCACCCCTATCTCCTACAATGAGCAGTTCTTC
medium-sized,.,TRBJ2-7,TRBV7-8,CASSLVLASEPTYEQYF,TGTGCCAGCAGCTTGGTTTTGGCTAGCGAACCCACCTACGAGCAGTACTTC
few,.,TRBJ2-7,TRBV7-9,CASSSPDGSANEQYF,TGTGCCAGCAGCTCCCCGGACGGATCCGCCAACGAGCAGTACTTC
.,TRBD1,TRBJ2-1,TRBV11-3,CASSFGQGSYNEQFF,TGTGCCAGCAGCTTCGGACAGGGCTCCTACAATGAGCAGTTCTTC
few,TRBD2,TRBJ2-1,TRBV12-3/TRBV12-4,CASTRTSSYNEQFF,TGTGCCAGCACTCGGACTAGCAGTTACAATGAGCAGTTCTTC
.,TRBD2,TRBJ2-2,TRBV11-1,CASSLGLAGVTGELFF,TGTGCCAGCAGCTTAGGACTAGCGGGAGTCACCGGGGAGCTGTTTTTT
.,.,TRBJ2-1,TRBV6-1,CASSYNWELYNEQFF,TGTGCCAGCAGTTATAACTGGGAGCTCTACAATGAGCAGTTCTTC
.,.,TRBJ1-1,TRBV7-2,CASSLVVPGDTEAFF,TGTGCCAGCAGCTTAGTGGTCCCAGGGGACACTGAAGCTTTCTTT
few,.,TRBJ1-2,TRBV6-5,CASRSGSYGYTF,TGTGCCAGCAGAAGTGGGTCCTATGGCTACACCTTC
many,TRBD2,TRBJ2-1,TRBV9,CASSVTSGSAGEQFF,TGTGCCAGCAGCGTGACTAGCGGGAGTGCGGGTGAGCAGTTCTTC
.,TRBD1,TRBJ2-7,TRBV11-3,CASSLPGQGAYEQYF,TGTGCCAGCAGCCTCCCGGGACAGGGGGCCTACGAGCAGTACTTC
few,TRBD1,TRBJ2-7,TRBV4-3,CASSHGQGANEQYF,TGCGCCAGCAGCCACGGACAGGGGGCGAACGAGCAGTACTTC
.,TRBD2,TRBJ2-1,TRBV19,CASSIDSGLAGLNEQFF,TGTGCCAGTAGTATAGACTCGGGACTAGCGGGGCTCAATGAGCAGTTCTTC
.,.,TRBJ2-5,TRBV5-1,CASSLVVQLQETQYF,TGCGCCAGCAGCTTGGTGGTCCAGCTCCAAGAGACCCAGTACTTC
few,TRBD1,TRBJ2-1,TRBV2,CASDRDNNEQFF,TGTGCCAGCGACAGGGACAACAATGAGCAGTTCTTC
many,.,TRBJ1-1,TRBV4-2,CASGGRNTEAFF,TGTGCCAGCGGGGGGAGGAACACTGAAGCTTTCTTT
many,TRBD1,TRBJ2-5,TRBV13,CASSHDREETQYF,TGTGCCAGCAGCCACGACAGGGAGGAGACCCAGTACTTC
.,TRBD2,TRBJ2-1,TRBV6-4,CASSLPIAGSYNEQFF,TGTGCCAGCAGTTTACCAATAGCGGGCTCTTACAATGAGCAGTTCTTC
.,TRBD2,TRBJ2-7,TRBV27,CASSFDPSGTYEQYF,TGTGCCAGCAGTTTCGATCCGAGCGGGACCTACGAGCAGTACTTC
.,.,TRBJ1-2,TRBV20-1,CSAPYASGAYTF,TGCAGTGCTCCTTACGCTTCAGGGGCCTACACCTTC
few,TRBD1,TRBJ2-5,TRBV7-2,CASSLGGRTGGQETQYF,TGTGCCAGCAGCTTAGGAGGAAGGACAGGCGGTCAAGAGACCCAGTACTTC
few,.,TRBJ2-2,TRBV6-4,CASSPSGETNTGELFF,TGTGCCAGCAGTCCCTCAGGGGAAACGAACACCGGGGAGCTGTTTTTT
once,TRBD2,TRBJ2-2,TRBV18,CASSPRSLAGVRGNTGELFF,TGTGCCAGCTCACCCCGCTCTCTAGCGGGAGTGCGGGGAAACACCGGGGAGCTGTTTTTT
.,TRBD2,TRBJ2-2,TRBV6-2/TRBV6-3,CASRLAGVTGELFF,TGTGCCAGCCGCCTAGCGGGAGTCACCGGGGAGCTGTTTTTT
few,.,TRBJ1-5,TRBV6-6,CASMKEFGNQPQHF,TGTGCCAGCATGAAGGAATTCGGCAATCAGCCCCAGCATTTT
.,.,TRBJ1-1,TRBV4-2,CASSRRDTYTEAFF,TGTGCCAGCAGCCGCCGGGACACATACACTGAAGCTTTCTTT
few,.,TRBJ1-1,TRBV12-3/TRBV12-4,CASSLNTEGSEAFF,TGTGCCAGCAGTTTAAACACGGAAGGGAGTGAAGCTTTCTTT
.,.,TRBJ2-7,TRBV12-3/TRBV12-4,CASSFMLPAEQYF,TGTGCCAGCAGTTTCATGTTACCGGCAGAGCAGTACTTC
.,TRBD2,TRBJ2-5,TRBV4-1,CASSQASGGGETQYF,TGCGCCAGCAGCCAAGCCTCGGGCGGGGGGGAGACCCAGTACTTC
many,TRBD1,TRBJ1-1,TRBV5-1,CASSYTQGASTEAFF,TGCGCCAGCAGCTACACTCAGGGGGCTAGCACTGAAGCTTTCTTT